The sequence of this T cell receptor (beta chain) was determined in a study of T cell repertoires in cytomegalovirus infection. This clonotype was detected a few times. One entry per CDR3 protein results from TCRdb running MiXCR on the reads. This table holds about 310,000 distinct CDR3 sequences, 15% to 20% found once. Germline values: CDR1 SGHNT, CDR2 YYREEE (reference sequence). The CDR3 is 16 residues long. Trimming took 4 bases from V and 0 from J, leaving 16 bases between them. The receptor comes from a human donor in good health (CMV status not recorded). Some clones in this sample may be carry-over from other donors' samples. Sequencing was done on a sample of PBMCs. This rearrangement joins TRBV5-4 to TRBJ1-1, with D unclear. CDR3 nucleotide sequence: TGTGCCAGCAGCCGAGGAGGGTCGAGAATGAACACTGAAGCTTTCTTT. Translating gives CASSRGGSRMNTEAFF.